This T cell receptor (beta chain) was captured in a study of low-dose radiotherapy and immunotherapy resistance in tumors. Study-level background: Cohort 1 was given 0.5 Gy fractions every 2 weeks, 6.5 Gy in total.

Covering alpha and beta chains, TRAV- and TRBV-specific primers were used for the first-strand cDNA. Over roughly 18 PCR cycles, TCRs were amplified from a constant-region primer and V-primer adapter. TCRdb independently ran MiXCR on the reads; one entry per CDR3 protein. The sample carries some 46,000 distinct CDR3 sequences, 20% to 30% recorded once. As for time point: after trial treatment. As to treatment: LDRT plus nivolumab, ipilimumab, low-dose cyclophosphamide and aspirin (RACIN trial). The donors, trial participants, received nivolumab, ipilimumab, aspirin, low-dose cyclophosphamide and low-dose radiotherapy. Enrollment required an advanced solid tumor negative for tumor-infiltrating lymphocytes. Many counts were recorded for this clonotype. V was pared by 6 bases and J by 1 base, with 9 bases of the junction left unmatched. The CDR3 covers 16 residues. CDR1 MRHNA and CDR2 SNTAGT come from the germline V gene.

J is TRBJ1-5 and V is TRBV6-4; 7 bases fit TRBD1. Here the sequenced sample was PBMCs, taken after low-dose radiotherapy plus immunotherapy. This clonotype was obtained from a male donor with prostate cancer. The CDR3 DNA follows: TGTGCCAGCAGCCGCCCTGGGACAGTGAGCAATCAGCCCCAGCATTTT. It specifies CASSRPGTVSNQPQHF.